This record covers a single T cell receptor (beta chain). This sample was taken from a study of control samples from healthy donors and cancer patients. Germline V gene sequence: CDR1 ENHRY, CDR2 SYGVKD. Trimming pared 9 bases from V and 3 bases from J, leaving 8 bases between. This CDR3 comprises 11 residues. Clones were read by immunoSEQ multiplex PCR, and TCRdb kept only the in-frame ones, dropping some. This sample has 150,000 or so clones; approximately 96% occur once, and the top ten carry about 8.5%. This rearrangement joins TRBV10-3 to TRBJ1-2; D is undetermined. Input material: blood. The sequence was collected from a woman in her thirties or forties in good health. The CDR3 here is CAMGSDYGYTF. The CDR3 DNA reads TGTGCCATGGGCTCAGACTATGGCTACACCTTC.